The clone carrying this TCR beta chain came up a few times. Its antigen is unidentified. Using constant-segment primers, 5'RACE produced TCR alpha and TCR beta cDNA libraries carrying sample barcodes and UMIs. TCRdb re-derived calls from the 5' RACE reads in MiXCR, one entry per CDR3 protein. The sample has approximately 450,000 distinct CDR3 sequences, 15% to 20% seen once. This sample was included in a study of T-cell memory formation after mild COVID-19. Germline V lookup: CDR1 SGHAT, CDR2 FQNNGV. The V end was cut by 5 bases, the J end by 14 bases, with 18 bases between. The CDR3 extends over 12 amino acids. Study results and limitations: Some clones that responded turned up in pre-infection memory, which suggests that cross-reactive memory joined in.

The chain couples TRBV11-2 to TRBJ1-2; no definite D call. The specimen was PBMCs or a T cell subset sorted from them (not recorded which). The TCR comes from an adult woman who had mild COVID-19 (a few samples of this study predate the infection). Cell type and time point are not known. CDR3 nucleotide sequence: TGTGCCAGCAGCCCCGGCGCCCACCTGATAACCTTC. This translates into CASSPGAHLITF.